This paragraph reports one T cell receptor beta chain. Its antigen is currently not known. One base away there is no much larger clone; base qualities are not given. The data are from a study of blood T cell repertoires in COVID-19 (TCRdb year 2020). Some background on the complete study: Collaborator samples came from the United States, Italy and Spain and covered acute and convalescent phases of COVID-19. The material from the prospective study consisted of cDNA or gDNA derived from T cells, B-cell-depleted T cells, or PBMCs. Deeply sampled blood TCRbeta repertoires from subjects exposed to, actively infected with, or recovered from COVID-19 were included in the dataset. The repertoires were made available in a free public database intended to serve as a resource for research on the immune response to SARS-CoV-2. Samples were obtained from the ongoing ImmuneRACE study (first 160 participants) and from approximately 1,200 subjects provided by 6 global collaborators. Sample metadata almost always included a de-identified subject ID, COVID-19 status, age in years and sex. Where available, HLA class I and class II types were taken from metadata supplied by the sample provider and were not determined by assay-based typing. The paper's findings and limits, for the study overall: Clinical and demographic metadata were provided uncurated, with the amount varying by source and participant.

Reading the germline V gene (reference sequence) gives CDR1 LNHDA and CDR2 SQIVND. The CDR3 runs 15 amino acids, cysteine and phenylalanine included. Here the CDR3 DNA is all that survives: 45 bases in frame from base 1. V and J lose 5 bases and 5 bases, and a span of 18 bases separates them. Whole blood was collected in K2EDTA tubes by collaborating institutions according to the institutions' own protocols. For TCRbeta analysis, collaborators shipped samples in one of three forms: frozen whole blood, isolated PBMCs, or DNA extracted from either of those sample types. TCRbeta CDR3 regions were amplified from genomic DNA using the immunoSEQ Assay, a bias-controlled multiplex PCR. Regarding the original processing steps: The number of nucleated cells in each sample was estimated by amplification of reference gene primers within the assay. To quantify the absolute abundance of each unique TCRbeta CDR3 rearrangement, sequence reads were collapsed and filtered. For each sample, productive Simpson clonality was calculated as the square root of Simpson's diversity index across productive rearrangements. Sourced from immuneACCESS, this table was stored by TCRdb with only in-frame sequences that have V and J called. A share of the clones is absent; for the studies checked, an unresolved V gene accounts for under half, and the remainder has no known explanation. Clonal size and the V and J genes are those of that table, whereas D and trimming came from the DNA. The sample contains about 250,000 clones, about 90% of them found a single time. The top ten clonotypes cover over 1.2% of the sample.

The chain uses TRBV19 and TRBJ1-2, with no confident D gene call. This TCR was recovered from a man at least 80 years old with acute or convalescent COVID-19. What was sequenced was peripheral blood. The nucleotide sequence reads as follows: TGTGCCAGTAGTTTTTCCGGGGAGCGGAAGTATGGCTACACCTTC. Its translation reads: CASSFSGERKYGYTF.